This T cell receptor (beta chain) was captured by sequencing in a study of T cell repertoires in cytomegalovirus infection. TCRdb independently ran MiXCR on the reads; one entry per CDR3 protein. The top ten clones hold 12% of a sample with some 300,000 distinct CDR3 sequences, roughly 17% of them seen once. Germline assignment: CDR1 SNHLY and CDR2 FYNNEI. Trimming removed 3 bases from V and 2 bases from J, with 7 bases in between. The CDR3 is 13 residues long. This clonotype was counted between two and nine times. What it recognizes is unknown. Study-level findings and limits: The cumulative frequency of public TCR beta families distinguished individuals who carried CMV together with the relevant HLA.

Sequencing used PBMCs. V and J are TRBV2 and TRBJ1-2; D remains unclear. The TCR comes from a human donor in good health (CMV status not recorded). Some clones in this sample may be carry-over from other donors' samples. The DNA of the CDR3 is TGTGCCAGCAGTGATGGGCCGAACTATGGCTACACCTTC. Residues: CASSDGPNYGYTF.